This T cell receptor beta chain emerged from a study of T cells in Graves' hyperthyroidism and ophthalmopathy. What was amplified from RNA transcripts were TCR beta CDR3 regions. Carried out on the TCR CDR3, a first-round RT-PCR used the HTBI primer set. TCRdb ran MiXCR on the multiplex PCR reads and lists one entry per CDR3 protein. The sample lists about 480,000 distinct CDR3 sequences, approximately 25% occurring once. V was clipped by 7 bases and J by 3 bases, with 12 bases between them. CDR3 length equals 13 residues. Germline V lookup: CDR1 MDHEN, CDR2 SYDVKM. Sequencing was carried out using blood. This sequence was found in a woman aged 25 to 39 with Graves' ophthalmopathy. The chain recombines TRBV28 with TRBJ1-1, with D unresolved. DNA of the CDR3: TGTGCCAGCACCCTCGGGCAGTACACTGAAGCTTTCTTT. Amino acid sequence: CASTLGQYTEAFF.